Listed below are T cell receptor beta chains from one sample, sequenced in a study of spatial heterogeneity in lung cancer. TCRdb reanalysed the 5' RACE reads using MiXCR and keeps one entry per CDR3 protein. The sample shows over 4,500 distinct CDR3 sequences, approximately 22% of them seen only once. The sample was lung tumor tissue, taken at surgery. The receptors derive from a male donor with early-stage non-small cell lung cancer. The conserved cysteine and the conserved F or W are not part of the CDR3 here. The order of the fields is J gene, V gene, CDR3 protein.

j_gene: TRBJ2-5; v_gene: TRBV11-2; CDR3aa: ASSGRTGGTQY
j_gene: TRBJ1-5; v_gene: TRBV20-1; CDR3aa: SANNQRPQH
j_gene: TRBJ1-2; v_gene: TRBV6-5; CDR3aa: ASSYMGFHGYT
j_gene: TRBJ1-4; v_gene: TRBV6-5; CDR3aa: ASSYGTGYEKLF
j_gene: TRBJ1-5; v_gene: TRBV28; CDR3aa: ASSIGTGENQPQH
j_gene: TRBJ2-7; v_gene: TRBV4-1; CDR3aa: ASSPGQGLASYEQY
j_gene: TRBJ2-1; v_gene: TRBV11-3; CDR3aa: ASSSWGNEQF
j_gene: TRBJ2-2; v_gene: TRBV19; CDR3aa: ASSIGATGNTGELF
j_gene: TRBJ1-5; v_gene: TRBV6-5; CDR3aa: ASSRGNQPQH
j_gene: TRBJ2-1; v_gene: TRBV7-9; CDR3aa: ASSSRTSGRNMEQF
j_gene: TRBJ1-2; v_gene: TRBV6-2/TRBV6-3; CDR3aa: ASSFTGDYGYT
j_gene: TRBJ1-4; v_gene: TRBV20-1; CDR3aa: SASGTGVREKLF
j_gene: TRBJ2-1; v_gene: TRBV20-1; CDR3aa: SRWSSYNEQF
j_gene: TRBJ2-5; v_gene: TRBV2; CDR3aa: ASSDVTSGLQETQY
j_gene: TRBJ2-3; v_gene: TRBV4-1; CDR3aa: ASSPPGADTQY
j_gene: TRBJ2-1; v_gene: TRBV5-4; CDR3aa: ASSLGRVNEQF
j_gene: TRBJ2-7; v_gene: TRBV10-3; CDR3aa: AIRPGQDHDEQY
j_gene: TRBJ1-4; v_gene: TRBV5-1; CDR3aa: ASSHGQGAEGREKLF
j_gene: TRBJ2-5; v_gene: TRBV20-1; CDR3aa: SARDNGGRFIETQY
j_gene: TRBJ2-1; v_gene: TRBV7-2; CDR3aa: ASSPRLADPGF
j_gene: TRBJ1-5; v_gene: TRBV20-1; CDR3aa: SARDLGGHSNQPQH
j_gene: TRBJ2-3; v_gene: TRBV7-9; CDR3aa: ASGDTDTQY
j_gene: TRBJ2-7; v_gene: TRBV29-1; CDR3aa: SGPPGPLLYEQY